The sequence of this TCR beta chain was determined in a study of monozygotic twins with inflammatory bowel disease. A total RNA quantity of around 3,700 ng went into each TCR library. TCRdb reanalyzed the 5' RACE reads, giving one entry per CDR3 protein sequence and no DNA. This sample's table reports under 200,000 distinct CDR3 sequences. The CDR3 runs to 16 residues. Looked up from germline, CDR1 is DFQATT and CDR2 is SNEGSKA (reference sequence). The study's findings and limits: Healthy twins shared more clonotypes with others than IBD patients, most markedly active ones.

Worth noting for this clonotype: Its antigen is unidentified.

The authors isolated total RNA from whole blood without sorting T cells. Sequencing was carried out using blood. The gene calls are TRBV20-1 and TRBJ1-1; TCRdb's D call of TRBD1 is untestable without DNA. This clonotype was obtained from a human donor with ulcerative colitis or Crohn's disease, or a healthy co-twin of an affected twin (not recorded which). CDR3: CSARDSGAGHRTEAFF.